This TCR beta chain was recovered during a study of blood T cell repertoires in COVID-19. V shed 9 bases and J 1 base; nucleotides not matched to a gene: 5. CDR1 and CDR2 from the germline V gene are LNHDA and SQIVND (reference sequence). The CDR3 is 14 residues long. Per the original data handling: Estimation of nucleated cell counts relied on the amplification of reference gene primers. Using immunoSEQ multiplex PCR, the repertoire was profiled, and TCRdb retains in-frame clones only, with some absent. V, J and clone size were drawn from that table, and D and trimming were deduced from the DNA. This sample has around 50,000 clones, with 70% to 90% found just once.

The TCR originated in a human donor in a cohort sampled during active COVID-19. Sequencing used peripheral blood. This chain links TRBV19 with TRBJ1-1; 10 bases match TRBD1. The DNA of the CDR3 is TGTGCCAGCCGACAGGGGGCGCCGAACACTGAAGCTTTCTTT. Translated: CASRQGAPNTEAFF.